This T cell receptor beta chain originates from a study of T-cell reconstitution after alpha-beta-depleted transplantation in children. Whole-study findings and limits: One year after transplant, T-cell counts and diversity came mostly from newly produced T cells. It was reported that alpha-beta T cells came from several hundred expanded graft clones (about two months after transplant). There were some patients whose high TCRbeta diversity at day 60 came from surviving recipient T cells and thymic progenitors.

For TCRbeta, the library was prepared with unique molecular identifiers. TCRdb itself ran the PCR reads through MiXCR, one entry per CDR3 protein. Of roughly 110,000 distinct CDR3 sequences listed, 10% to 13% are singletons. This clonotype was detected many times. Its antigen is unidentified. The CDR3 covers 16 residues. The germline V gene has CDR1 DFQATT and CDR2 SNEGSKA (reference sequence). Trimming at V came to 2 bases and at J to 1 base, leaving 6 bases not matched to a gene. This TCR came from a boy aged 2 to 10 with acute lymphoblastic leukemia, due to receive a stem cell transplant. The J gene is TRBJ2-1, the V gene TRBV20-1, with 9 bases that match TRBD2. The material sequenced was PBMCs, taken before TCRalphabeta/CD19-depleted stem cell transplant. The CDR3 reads CSARLAGISSYNEQFF. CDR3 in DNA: TGCAGTGCTAGACTAGCGGGAATATCATCCTACAATGAGCAGTTCTTC.